The rows below give T cell receptor beta chains drawn from one sample of a study of Graves' ophthalmopathy and Graves' hyperthyroidism. Via MiXCR, TCRdb re-called the multiplex PCR reads, giving one row per CDR3 protein. Altogether more than 150,000 distinct CDR3 sequences are present, less than 45% being singletons, with the ten largest covering under 7%. The sample taken for sequencing was peripheral blood. These receptors were obtained from a middle-aged woman with Graves' ophthalmopathy. CDR3s include the opening cysteine and the closing phenylalanine or tryptophan. Fields, in order: clone size, J gene, D gene, V gene, CDR3 protein, CDR3 DNA. The D gene is left open where the match is weak. The size of a clone is reported for some rows only, either as once, few or many, or as a class for expanded clones.

abundance: many
j_gene: TRBJ2-7
d_gene: -
v_gene: TRBV12-3/TRBV12-4
CDR3aa: CASSMTHYEQYF
CDR3nt: TGTGCCAGCAGTATGACACATTACGAGCAGTACTTC

abundance: once
j_gene: TRBJ2-7
d_gene: -
v_gene: TRBV6-2/TRBV6-3
CDR3aa: CATRRAGANYEQYF
CDR3nt: TGTGCCACGAGAAGGGCGGGGGCGAACTACGAGCAGTACTTC

abundance: -
j_gene: TRBJ1-1
d_gene: TRBD1
v_gene: TRBV6-2/TRBV6-3
CDR3aa: CASSPFRDSPEAFF
CDR3nt: TGTGCCAGCAGCCCCTTCCGGGACAGCCCTGAAGCTTTCTTT

abundance: -
j_gene: TRBJ2-2
d_gene: -
v_gene: TRBV6-1
CDR3aa: CASSIRETGELFF
CDR3nt: TGTGCCAGCAGTATCAGAGAGACCGGGGAGCTGTTTTTT

abundance: many
j_gene: TRBJ1-2
d_gene: -
v_gene: TRBV12-3/TRBV12-4
CDR3aa: CASSPPLDGYTF
CDR3nt: TGTGCCAGCAGTCCCCCCCTGGACGGCTACACCTTC

abundance: -
j_gene: TRBJ2-2
d_gene: TRBD2
v_gene: TRBV28
CDR3aa: CASSLVGLAVPNTGELFF
CDR3nt: TGTGCCAGCAGTTTAGTCGGACTAGCGGTCCCGAACACCGGGGAGCTGTTTTTT

abundance: many
j_gene: TRBJ2-7
d_gene: -
v_gene: TRBV27
CDR3aa: CASSRRGLSYEQYF
CDR3nt: TGTGCCAGCAGCCGTCGGGGGCTCTCCTACGAGCAGTACTTC

abundance: few
j_gene: TRBJ2-7
d_gene: TRBD2
v_gene: TRBV7-2
CDR3aa: CASSLWPSGSYEQYF
CDR3nt: TGTGCCAGCAGCTTATGGCCTAGCGGTTCCTACGAGCAGTACTTC

abundance: many
j_gene: TRBJ2-4
d_gene: TRBD2
v_gene: TRBV5-1
CDR3aa: CASSGGTSGLAKNIQYF
CDR3nt: TGCGCCAGCAGCGGTGGGACTAGCGGCTTAGCCAAAAACATTCAGTACTTC

abundance: -
j_gene: TRBJ1-1
d_gene: TRBD1
v_gene: TRBV28
CDR3aa: CASSLSPTGWTEAFF
CDR3nt: TGTGCCAGCAGTTTATCCCCGACAGGGTGGACTGAAGCTTTCTTT

abundance: -
j_gene: TRBJ1-1
d_gene: -
v_gene: TRBV6-2/TRBV6-3
CDR3aa: CAGSTTPPEAFF
CDR3nt: TGTGCCGGCAGTACGACACCGCCTGAAGCTTTCTTT

abundance: many
j_gene: TRBJ2-6
d_gene: TRBD1
v_gene: TRBV25-1
CDR3aa: CASSETDRVGFAGANVLTF
CDR3nt: TGTGCCAGCAGTGAAACCGACAGGGTTGGGTTCGCTGGGGCCAACGTCCTGACTTTC

abundance: -
j_gene: TRBJ2-7
d_gene: -
v_gene: TRBV20-1
CDR3aa: CSARDRSGSPYEQYF
CDR3nt: TGCAGTGCTAGAGATCGAAGCGGGTCTCCCTACGAGCAGTACTTC

abundance: many
j_gene: TRBJ2-7
d_gene: TRBD1
v_gene: TRBV18
CDR3aa: CASSQQGGYEQYF
CDR3nt: TGTGCCAGCTCCCAACAGGGGGGCTACGAGCAGTACTTC

abundance: many
j_gene: TRBJ1-1
d_gene: TRBD1
v_gene: TRBV20-1
CDR3aa: CSARDGRGRWTEAFF
CDR3nt: TGCAGTGCTAGAGATGGCAGGGGGCGCTGGACTGAAGCTTTCTTT

abundance: -
j_gene: TRBJ2-7
d_gene: -
v_gene: TRBV6-1
CDR3aa: CASSEQDSYEQYF
CDR3nt: TGTGCCAGCAGTGAACAGGACTCCTACGAGCAGTACTTC

abundance: many
j_gene: TRBJ1-2
d_gene: -
v_gene: TRBV2
CDR3aa: CASSDGVANYGYTF
CDR3nt: TGTGCCAGCAGTGACGGAGTGGCTAACTATGGCTACACCTTC

abundance: -
j_gene: TRBJ2-7
d_gene: -
v_gene: TRBV30
CDR3aa: CAWSPGNLGYEQYF
CDR3nt: TGTGCCTGGAGTCCCGGGAACCTTGGCTACGAGCAGTACTTC

abundance: many
j_gene: TRBJ2-5
d_gene: -
v_gene: TRBV27
CDR3aa: CASSSRPPRDTYQETQYF
CDR3nt: TGTGCCAGCAGTTCTCGACCACCCCGGGACACGTACCAAGAGACCCAGTACTTC

abundance: -
j_gene: TRBJ1-1
d_gene: -
v_gene: TRBV5-1
CDR3aa: CASSSRWGTEAFF
CDR3nt: TGCGCCAGCAGCTCGCGGTGGGGGACTGAAGCTTTCTTT

abundance: -
j_gene: TRBJ1-1
d_gene: -
v_gene: TRBV20-1
CDR3aa: CSARDGGSTEAFF
CDR3nt: TGCAGTGCTAGAGATGGAGGAAGCACTGAAGCTTTCTTT

abundance: few
j_gene: TRBJ2-5
d_gene: -
v_gene: TRBV6-1
CDR3aa: CASSESTGRQETQYF
CDR3nt: TGTGCCAGCAGTGAAAGTACGGGACGCCAAGAGACCCAGTACTTC

abundance: many
j_gene: TRBJ1-6
d_gene: TRBD1
v_gene: TRBV7-8
CDR3aa: CASSSSSTGWSDSPLHF
CDR3nt: TGTGCCAGCAGCTCATCCTCGACAGGGTGGTCTGATTCACCCCTCCACTTT

abundance: -
j_gene: TRBJ1-2
d_gene: -
v_gene: TRBV6-2/TRBV6-3
CDR3aa: CASSGLYGYTF
CDR3nt: TGTGCCTCTTCAGGCTTATATGGCTACACCTTC

abundance: many
j_gene: TRBJ1-6
d_gene: TRBD1
v_gene: TRBV15
CDR3aa: CATSRDRASPLHF
CDR3nt: TGTGCCACCAGCAGGGACAGGGCTTCACCCCTCCACTTT

abundance: -
j_gene: TRBJ1-2
d_gene: TRBD1
v_gene: TRBV6-1
CDR3aa: CASRMDRDYGYTF
CDR3nt: TGTGCCAGCAGAATGGACAGGGACTATGGCTACACCTTC

abundance: many
j_gene: TRBJ1-6
d_gene: TRBD1
v_gene: TRBV4-3
CDR3aa: CASSQDPGGSSPLHF
CDR3nt: TGCGCCAGCAGCCAAGATCCAGGGGGCAGTTCACCCCTCCACTTT